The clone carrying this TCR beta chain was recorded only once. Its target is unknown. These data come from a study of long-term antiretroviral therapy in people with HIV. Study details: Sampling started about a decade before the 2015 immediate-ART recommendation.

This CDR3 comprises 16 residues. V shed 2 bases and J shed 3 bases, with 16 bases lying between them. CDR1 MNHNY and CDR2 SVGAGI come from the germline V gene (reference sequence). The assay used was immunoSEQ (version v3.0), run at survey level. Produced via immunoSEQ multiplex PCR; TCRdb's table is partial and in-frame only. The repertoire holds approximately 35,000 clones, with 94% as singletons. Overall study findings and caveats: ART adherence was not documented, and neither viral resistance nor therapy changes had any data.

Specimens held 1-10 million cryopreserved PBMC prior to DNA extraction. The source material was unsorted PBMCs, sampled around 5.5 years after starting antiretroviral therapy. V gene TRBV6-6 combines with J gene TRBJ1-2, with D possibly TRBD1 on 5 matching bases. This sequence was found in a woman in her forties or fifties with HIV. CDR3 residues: CASSYRGRVSDYGYTF. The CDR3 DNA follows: TGTGCCAGCAGTTACAGGGGTCGCGTATCGGACTATGGCTACACCTTC.